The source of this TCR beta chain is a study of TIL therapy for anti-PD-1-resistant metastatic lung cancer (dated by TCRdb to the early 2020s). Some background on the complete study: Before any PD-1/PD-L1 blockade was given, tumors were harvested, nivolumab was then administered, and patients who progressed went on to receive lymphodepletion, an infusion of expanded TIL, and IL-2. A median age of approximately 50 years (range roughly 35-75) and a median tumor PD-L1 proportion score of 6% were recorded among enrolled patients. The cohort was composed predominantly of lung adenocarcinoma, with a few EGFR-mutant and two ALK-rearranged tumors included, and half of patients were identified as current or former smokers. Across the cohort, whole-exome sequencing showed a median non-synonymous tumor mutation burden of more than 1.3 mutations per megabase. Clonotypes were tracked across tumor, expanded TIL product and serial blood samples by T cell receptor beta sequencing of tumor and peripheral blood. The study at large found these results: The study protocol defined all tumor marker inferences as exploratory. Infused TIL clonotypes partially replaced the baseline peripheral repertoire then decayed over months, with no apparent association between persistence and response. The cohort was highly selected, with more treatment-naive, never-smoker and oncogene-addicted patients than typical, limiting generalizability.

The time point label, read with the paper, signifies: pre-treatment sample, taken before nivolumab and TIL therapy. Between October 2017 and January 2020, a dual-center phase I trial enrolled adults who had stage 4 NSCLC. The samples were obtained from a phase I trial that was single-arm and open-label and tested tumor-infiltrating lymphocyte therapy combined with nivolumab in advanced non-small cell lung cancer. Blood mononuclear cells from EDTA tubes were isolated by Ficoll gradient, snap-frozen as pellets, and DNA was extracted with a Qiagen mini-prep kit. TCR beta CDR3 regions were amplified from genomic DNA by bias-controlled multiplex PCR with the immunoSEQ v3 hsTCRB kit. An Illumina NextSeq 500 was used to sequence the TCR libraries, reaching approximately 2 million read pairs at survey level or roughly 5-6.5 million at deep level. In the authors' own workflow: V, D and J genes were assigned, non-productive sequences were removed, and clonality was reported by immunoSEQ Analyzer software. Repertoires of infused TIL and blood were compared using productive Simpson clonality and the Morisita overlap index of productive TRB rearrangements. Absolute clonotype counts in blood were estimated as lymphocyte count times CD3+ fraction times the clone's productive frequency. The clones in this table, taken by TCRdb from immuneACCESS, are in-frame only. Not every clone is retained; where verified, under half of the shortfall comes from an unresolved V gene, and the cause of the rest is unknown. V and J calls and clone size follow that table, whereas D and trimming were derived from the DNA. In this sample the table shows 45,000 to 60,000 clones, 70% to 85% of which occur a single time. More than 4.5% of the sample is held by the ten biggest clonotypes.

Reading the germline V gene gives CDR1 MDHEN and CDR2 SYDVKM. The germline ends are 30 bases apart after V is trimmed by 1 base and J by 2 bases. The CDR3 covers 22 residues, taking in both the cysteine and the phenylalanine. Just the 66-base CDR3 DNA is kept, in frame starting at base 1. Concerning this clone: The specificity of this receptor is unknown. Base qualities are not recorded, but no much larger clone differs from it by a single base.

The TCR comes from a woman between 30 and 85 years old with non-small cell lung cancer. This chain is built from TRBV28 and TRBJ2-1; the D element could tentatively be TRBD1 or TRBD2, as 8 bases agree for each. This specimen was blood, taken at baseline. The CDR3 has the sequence CASSLFFAGGFSGTPTYNEQFF. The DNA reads TGTGCCAGCAGTTTATTCTTCGCAGGGGGCTTTAGCGGGACTCCGACCTACAATGAGCAGTTCTTC.